This TCR beta chain emerged from a study of blood T cell repertoires in COVID-19. Germline V gene data show CDR1 as MNHEY and CDR2 as SVGAGI. The CDR3 is made up of 15 amino acids. Trimming took 0 bases from V and 4 from J, leaving 10 bases between them. Original analysis: Amplification of reference gene primers provided the estimated nucleated cell counts. Data came from immunoSEQ multiplex PCR; TCRdb stores just in-frame clones and leaves some out. V and J calls and clone size are as listed in that table; D and trimming were resolved from the DNA. The sample includes about 59,000 clones, around 80% of them seen just once.

This receptor was taken from a human donor in a cohort sampled during active COVID-19. Sequenced input: peripheral blood. J is TRBJ2-1 and V is TRBV6-5; tentative D call: TRBD2 (5 bases). CDR3 sequence: CASSYSASNYNEQFF. The CDR3, as DNA: TGTGCCAGCAGTTACTCGGCTAGCAATTACAATGAGCAGTTCTTC.